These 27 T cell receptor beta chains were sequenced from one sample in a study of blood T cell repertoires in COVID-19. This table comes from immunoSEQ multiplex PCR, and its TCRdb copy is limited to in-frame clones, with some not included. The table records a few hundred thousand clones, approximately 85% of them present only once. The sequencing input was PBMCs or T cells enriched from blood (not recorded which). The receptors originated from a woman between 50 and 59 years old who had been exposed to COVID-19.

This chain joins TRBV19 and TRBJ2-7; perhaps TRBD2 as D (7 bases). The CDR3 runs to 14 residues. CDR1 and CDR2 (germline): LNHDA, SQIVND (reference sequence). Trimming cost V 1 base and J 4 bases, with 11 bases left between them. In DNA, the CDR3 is TGTGCCAGTAGTATAGGCGGGGGCCGATACGAGCAGTACTTC. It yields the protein CASSIGGGRYEQYF.

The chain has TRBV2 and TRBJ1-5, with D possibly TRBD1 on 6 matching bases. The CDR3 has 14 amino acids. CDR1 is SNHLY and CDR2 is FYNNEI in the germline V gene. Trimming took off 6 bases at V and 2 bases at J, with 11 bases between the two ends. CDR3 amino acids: CASSPTGRNQPQHF. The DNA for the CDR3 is TGTGCCAGCAGCCCCACAGGGCGCAATCAGCCCCAGCATTTT. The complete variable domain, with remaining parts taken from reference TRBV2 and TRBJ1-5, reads EPEVTQTPSHQVTQMGQEVILRCVPISNHLYFYWYRQILGQKVEFLVSFYNNEISEKSEIFDDQFSVERPDGSNFTLKIRSTKLEDSAMYFCASSPTGRNQPQHFGDGTRLSIL.

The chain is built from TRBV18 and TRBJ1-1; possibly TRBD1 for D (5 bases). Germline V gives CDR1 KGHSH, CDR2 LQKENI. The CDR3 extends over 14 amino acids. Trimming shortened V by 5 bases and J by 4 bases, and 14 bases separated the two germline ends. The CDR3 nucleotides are TGTGCCAGCTCATCCAGGGAGGGGATCACTGAAGCTTTCTTT. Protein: CASSSREGITEAFF.

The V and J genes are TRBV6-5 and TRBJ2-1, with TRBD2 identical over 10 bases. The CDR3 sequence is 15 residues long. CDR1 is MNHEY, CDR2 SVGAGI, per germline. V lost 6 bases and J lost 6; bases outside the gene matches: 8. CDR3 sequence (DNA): TGTGCCAGCAGCCTCGGGCTAGCGGGGGTCAATGAGCAGTTCTTC. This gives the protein CASSLGLAGVNEQFF.

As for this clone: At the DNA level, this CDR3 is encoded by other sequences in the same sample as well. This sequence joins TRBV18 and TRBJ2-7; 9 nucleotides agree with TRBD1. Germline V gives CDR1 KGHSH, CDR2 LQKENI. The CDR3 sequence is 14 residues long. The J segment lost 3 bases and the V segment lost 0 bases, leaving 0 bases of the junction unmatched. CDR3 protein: CASSPPGQGYEQYF. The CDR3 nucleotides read TGTGCCAGCTCACCACCGGGACAGGGCTACGAGCAGTACTTC.

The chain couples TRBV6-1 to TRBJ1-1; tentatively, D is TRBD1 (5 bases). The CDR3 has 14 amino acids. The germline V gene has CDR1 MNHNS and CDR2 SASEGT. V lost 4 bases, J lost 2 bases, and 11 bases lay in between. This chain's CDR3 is CASSAQVTNTEAFF. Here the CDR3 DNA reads TGTGCCAGCAGTGCACAGGTGACTAACACTGAAGCTTTCTTT.

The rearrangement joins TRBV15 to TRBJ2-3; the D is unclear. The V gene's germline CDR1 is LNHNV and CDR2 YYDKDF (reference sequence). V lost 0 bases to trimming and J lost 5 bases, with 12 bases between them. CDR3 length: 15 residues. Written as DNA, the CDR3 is TGTGCCACCAGCAGAGAGGGCGTTGGGTTAGATACGCAGTATTTT. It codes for CATSREGVGLDTQYF.

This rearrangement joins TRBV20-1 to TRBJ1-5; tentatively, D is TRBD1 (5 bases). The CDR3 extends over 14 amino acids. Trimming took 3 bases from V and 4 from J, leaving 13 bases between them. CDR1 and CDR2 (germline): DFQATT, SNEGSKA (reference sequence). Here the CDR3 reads CSASGVTANQPQHF. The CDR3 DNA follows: TGCAGTGCTAGTGGGGTGACAGCGAATCAGCCCCAGCATTTT.

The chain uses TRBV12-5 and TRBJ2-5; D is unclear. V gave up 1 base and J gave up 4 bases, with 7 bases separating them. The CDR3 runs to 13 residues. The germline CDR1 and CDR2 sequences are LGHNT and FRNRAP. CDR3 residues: CASGLGQAETQYF. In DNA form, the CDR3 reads TGTGCTAGTGGTTTGGGCCAGGCAGAGACCCAGTACTTC. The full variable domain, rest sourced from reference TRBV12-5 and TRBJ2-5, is DARVTQTPRHKVTEMGQEVTMRCQPILGHNTVFWYRQTMMQGLELLAYFRNRAPLDDSGMPKDRFSAEMPDATLATLKIQPSEPRDSAVYFCASGLGQAETQYFGPGTRLLVL.

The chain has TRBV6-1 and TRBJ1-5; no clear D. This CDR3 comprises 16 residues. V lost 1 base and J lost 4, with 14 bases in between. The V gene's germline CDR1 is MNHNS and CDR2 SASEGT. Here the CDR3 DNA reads TGTGCCAGCAGTGAAGGACACATATTTGCGAATCAGCCCCAGCATTTT. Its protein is CASSEGHIFANQPQHF.

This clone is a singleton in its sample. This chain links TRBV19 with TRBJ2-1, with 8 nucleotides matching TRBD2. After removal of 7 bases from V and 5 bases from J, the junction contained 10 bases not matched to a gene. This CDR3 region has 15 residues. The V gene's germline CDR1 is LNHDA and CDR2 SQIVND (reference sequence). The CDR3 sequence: CASKGFAGGDNEQFF. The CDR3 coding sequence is TGTGCCAGTAAGGGGTTCGCGGGGGGCGACAATGAGCAGTTCTTC.

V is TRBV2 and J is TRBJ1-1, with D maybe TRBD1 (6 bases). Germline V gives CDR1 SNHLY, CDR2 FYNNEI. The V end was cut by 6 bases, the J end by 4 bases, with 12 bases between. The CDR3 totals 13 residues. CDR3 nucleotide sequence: TGTGCCAGCAGACAGGGTGAAGGCACTGAAGCTTTCTTT. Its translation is CASRQGEGTEAFF.

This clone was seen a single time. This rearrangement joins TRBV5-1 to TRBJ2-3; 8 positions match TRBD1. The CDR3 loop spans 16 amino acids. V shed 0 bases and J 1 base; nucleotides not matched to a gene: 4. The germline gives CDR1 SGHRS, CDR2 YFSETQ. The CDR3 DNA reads TGCGCCAGCAGCTTGGATGGACAGGGCCGCACAGATACGCAGTATTTT. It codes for CASSLDGQGRTDTQYF.

In DNA, the CDR3 is TGTGCCAGCAGCCCTGATCGAGGCACAGATACGCAGTATTTT. Encoded protein: CASSPDRGTDTQYF. J is TRBJ2-3 and V is TRBV7-9; D unclear. Between the trimmed V and J ends, which lost 5 bases and 1 base, there was a span of 10 bases. The CDR3 covers 14 residues. Germline V gene sequence: CDR1 SEHNR, CDR2 FQNEAQ (reference sequence).

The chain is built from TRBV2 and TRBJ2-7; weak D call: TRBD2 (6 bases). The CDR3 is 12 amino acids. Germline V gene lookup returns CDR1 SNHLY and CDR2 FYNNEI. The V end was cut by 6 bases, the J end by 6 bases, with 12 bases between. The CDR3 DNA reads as TGTGCCAGCAGACCCGGGAGCTCCGAGCAGTACTTC. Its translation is CASRPGSSEQYF.

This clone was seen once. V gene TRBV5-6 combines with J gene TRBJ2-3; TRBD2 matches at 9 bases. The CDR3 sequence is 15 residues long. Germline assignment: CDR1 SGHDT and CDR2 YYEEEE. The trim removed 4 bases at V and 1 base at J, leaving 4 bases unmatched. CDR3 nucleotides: TGTGCCAGCAGCGGGGGACTAGCCCGCACAGATACGCAGTATTTT. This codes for CASSGGLARTDTQYF.

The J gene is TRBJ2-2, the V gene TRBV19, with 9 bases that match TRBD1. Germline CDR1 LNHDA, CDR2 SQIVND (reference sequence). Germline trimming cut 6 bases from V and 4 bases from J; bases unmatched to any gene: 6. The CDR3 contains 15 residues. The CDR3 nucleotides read TGTGCCAGTAGCCCACAGGGGGCGAGCACCGGGGAGCTGTTTTTT. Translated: CASSPQGASTGELFF.

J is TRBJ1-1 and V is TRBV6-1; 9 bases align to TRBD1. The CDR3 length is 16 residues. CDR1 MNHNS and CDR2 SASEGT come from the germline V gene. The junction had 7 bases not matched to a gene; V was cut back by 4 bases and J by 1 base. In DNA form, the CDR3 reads TGTGCCAGCAGTGTACAGGGGGCCCAGACGAACACTGAAGCTTTCTTT. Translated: CASSVQGAQTNTEAFF.

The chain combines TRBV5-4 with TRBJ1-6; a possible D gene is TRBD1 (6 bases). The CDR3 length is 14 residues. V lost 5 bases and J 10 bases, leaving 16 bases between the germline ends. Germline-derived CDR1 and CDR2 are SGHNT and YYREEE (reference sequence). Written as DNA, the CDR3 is TGTGCCAGCAGTCTAGACAGGACGGTCTCACCCCTCCACTTT. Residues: CASSLDRTVSPLHF.

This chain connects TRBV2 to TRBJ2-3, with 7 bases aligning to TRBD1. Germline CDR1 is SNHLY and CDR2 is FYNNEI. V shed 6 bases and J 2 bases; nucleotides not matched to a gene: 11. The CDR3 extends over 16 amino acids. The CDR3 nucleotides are TGTGCCAGCAGCCTAGAAGGGGGCTCCCTCACAGATACGCAGTATTTT. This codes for CASSLEGGSLTDTQYF.

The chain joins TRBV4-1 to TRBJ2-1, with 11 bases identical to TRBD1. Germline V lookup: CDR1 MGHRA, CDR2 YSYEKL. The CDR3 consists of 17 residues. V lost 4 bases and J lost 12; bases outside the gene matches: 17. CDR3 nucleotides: TGCGCCAGCAGCCCATACTTAGGACAGGGGGCTGTAGAGGGGCAGTTCTTC. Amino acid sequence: CASSPYLGQGAVEGQFF.

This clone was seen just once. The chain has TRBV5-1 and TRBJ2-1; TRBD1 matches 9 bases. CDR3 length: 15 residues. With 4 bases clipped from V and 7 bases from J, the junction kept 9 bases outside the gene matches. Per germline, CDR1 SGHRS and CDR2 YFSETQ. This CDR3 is CASSPTGTGRNEQFF. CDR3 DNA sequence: TGCGCCAGCAGCCCAACCGGGACAGGGAGGAATGAGCAGTTCTTC.

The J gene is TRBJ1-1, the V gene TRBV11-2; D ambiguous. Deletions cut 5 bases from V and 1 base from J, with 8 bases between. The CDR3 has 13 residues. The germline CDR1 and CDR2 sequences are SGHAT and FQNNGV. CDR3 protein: CASSRTQNTEAFF. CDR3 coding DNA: TGTGCCAGCAGCCGCACACAGAACACTGAAGCTTTCTTT.

CDR3 sequence (DNA): TGCGCCAGCAGCTCCGGGACTAGCGACACCGGGGAGCTGTTTTTT. Its protein is CASSSGTSDTGELFF. The chain employs TRBV5-1 and TRBJ2-2; 10 nucleotides line up with TRBD2. Germline V gene lookup returns CDR1 SGHRS and CDR2 YFSETQ. The CDR3 totals 15 residues. J gave up 3 bases and V 3 bases, and 2 bases lay outside the gene matches.

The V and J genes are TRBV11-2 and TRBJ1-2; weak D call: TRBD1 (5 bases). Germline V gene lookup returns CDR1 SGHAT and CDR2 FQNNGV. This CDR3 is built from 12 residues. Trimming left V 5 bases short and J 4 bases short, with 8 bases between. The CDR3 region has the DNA TGTGCCAGCAGCGCGACAGCCTATGGCTACACCTTC. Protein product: CASSATAYGYTF. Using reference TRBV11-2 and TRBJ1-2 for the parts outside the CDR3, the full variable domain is EAGVAQSPRYKIIEKRQSVAFWCNPISGHATLYWYQQILGQGPKLLIQFQNNGVVDDSQLPKDRFSAERLKGVDSTLKIQPAKLEDSAVYLCASSATAYGYTFGSGTRLTVV.

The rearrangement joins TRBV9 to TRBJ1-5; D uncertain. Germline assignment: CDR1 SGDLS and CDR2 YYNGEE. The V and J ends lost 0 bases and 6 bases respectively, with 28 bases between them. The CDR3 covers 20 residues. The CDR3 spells CASSVVVVGKSVWEGQPQHF. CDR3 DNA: TGTGCCAGCAGCGTAGTAGTAGTCGGTAAGAGCGTTTGGGAGGGTCAGCCCCAGCATTTT.

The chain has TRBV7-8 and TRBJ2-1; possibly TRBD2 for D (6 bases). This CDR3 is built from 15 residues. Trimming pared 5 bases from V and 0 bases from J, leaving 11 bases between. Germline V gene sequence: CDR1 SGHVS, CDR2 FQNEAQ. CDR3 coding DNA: TGTGCCAGCAGCCCAATCGGGGGCTCCTACAATGAGCAGTTCTTC. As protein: CASSPIGGSYNEQFF.